The 23 T cell receptor beta chains in this list originate from one sample, sequenced in a study of CXCR3-negative and CXCR3-positive naive CD8 T cells. Study-wide points: The TRB CDR3s that CXCR3-positive naive cells carried were more hydrophobic than those of CXCR3-negative naive cells.

Their antigens are not known. UMI-tagged TRB cDNA libraries were built via 5' RACE. Each CDR3 protein gets one entry in TCRdb, which reprocessed the 5' RACE reads and gives no DNA. Its clone listing holds roughly 120,000 distinct CDR3 sequences. Material for sequencing was naive CXCR3+ CD8+ T cells from blood. The subset denotes: CD45RO-CCR7+CD27+CD95- naive CD8+ T cells expressing CXCR3 (TNR3+). The receptor source for this set is a human donor in good health. Some clones in this sample may be carry-over from other donors' samples.

CDR3 protein: CASSRGQGSYEQYF. This chain links TRBV12-3 or TRBV12-4 with TRBJ2-7; as DNA is missing, the TRBD1 call by TCRdb cannot be tested. The CDR3 spans 14 residues.

V and J are TRBV28 and TRBJ2-7; the D call of TRBD1 rests on TCRdb alone, since no DNA is present to check it. Per germline, CDR1 MDHEN and CDR2 SYDVKM. The CDR3 loop spans 14 amino acids. The CDR3 loop is CASSSRRISYEQYF. The entire variable domain, with the rest obtained from reference TRBV28 and TRBJ2-7, is as follows: DVKVTQSSRYLVKRTGEKVFLECVQDMDHENMFWYRQDPGLGLRLIYFSYDVKMKEKGDIPEGYSVSREKKERFSLILESASTNQTSMYLCASSSRRISYEQYFGPGTRLTVT.

V gene TRBV7-9 combines with J gene TRBJ2-1; the TRBD1 assignment by TCRdb is unverifiable without DNA. Per the germline V gene, CDR1 is SEHNR and CDR2 is FQNEAQ (reference sequence). CDR3 length: 15 residues. The CDR3: CASSLSTGVNNEQFF.

The chain links TRBV7-9 to TRBJ2-7; TCRdb proposes TRBD2, but this gene call is untestable without DNA. Germline loops: CDR1 SEHNR, CDR2 FQNEAQ (reference sequence). The CDR3 extends over 13 amino acids. CDR3 sequence: CASSFPSGVEQYF.

The V call is TRBV20-1, the J call TRBJ2-2; the TCRdb D gene call, TRBD2, has no DNA to confirm it. The CDR3 is 16 amino acids. Looked up from germline, CDR1 is DFQATT and CDR2 is SNEGSKA (reference sequence). The CDR3 sequence: CSARDAGEAYTGELFF.

This sequence joins TRBV11-2 and TRBJ2-1; TCRdb designates TRBD2, a call that cannot be tested without DNA. This CDR3 contains 15 residues. The germline V gene has CDR1 SGHAT and CDR2 FQNNGV. The CDR3 sequence: CASSRGLAGADEQFF.

The chain combines TRBV4-3 with TRBJ1-2. CDR1 is LGHNA and CDR2 is YSLEER in the germline V gene. CDR3 length: 13 amino acids. CDR3 sequence reads: CASSQDKGSGYTF.

CDR3: CSARDPRGLGADTQYF. The rearrangement joins TRBV20-1 to TRBJ2-3; TCRdb reports TRBD1, a call that lacks DNA to check it against. Looked up from germline, CDR1 is DFQATT and CDR2 is SNEGSKA (reference sequence). This CDR3 is 16 amino acids long.

The chain has TRBV20-1 and TRBJ2-3; checking the TCRdb D call of TRBD2 is not possible without DNA. The length of the CDR3 is 16 residues. Germline V gene lookup returns CDR1 DFQATT and CDR2 SNEGSKA (reference sequence). The CDR3 reads CSAIPLAGGPTDTQYF.

This chain joins TRBV7-6 and TRBJ2-1; the D call from TCRdb, TRBD2, cannot be confirmed without DNA. CDR1 is SGHVS and CDR2 is FNYEAQ in the germline V gene. CDR3 length: 16 residues. Here the CDR3 reads CASTPQGGGPRNEQFF.

The rearrangement links TRBV6-2 or TRBV6-3 to TRBJ2-7. Germline CDR1 reads MNHEY; CDR2 reads SVGEGT. The CDR3 is made up of 12 amino acids. The CDR3: CASSYRSYEQYF.

This rearrangement joins TRBV15 to TRBJ2-3. The CDR3 has 16 amino acids. CDR1 is LNHNV and CDR2 is YYDKDF in the germline V gene (reference sequence). CDR3 residues: CATSRDYGAGTDTQYF.

This CDR3 reads CASSYSDRAQETQYF. The rearrangement uses TRBV6-5 and TRBJ2-5; no DNA is available, so the TRBD1 call from TCRdb remains unchecked. This CDR3 is 15 amino acids long. Germline V gene sequence: CDR1 MNHEY, CDR2 SVGAGI.

The J gene is TRBJ2-1, the V gene TRBV20-1; the D call from TCRdb, TRBD1, cannot be confirmed without DNA. Per germline, CDR1 DFQATT and CDR2 SNEGSKA (reference sequence). The CDR3 sequence is 16 residues long. CDR3 amino acids: CSARDYARGPYNEQFF.

CDR3 protein: CASSSLADLYNEQFF. This chain uses TRBV6-5 with TRBJ2-1; there is no DNA to check the TCRdb D call of TRBD2. The length of the CDR3 is 15 residues. Looked up from germline, CDR1 is MNHEY and CDR2 is SVGAGI.

CDR3 sequence reads: CASTGQGGLYGYTF. The gene calls are TRBV7-9 and TRBJ1-2; the D call from TCRdb, TRBD1, cannot be confirmed without DNA. The CDR3 runs to 14 residues. Germline CDR1 is SEHNR and CDR2 is FQNEAQ (reference sequence).

The chain couples TRBV6-4 to TRBJ2-1; there is no DNA to check the TCRdb D call of TRBD1. CDR3 size: 14 residues. Germline V gene lookup returns CDR1 MRHNA and CDR2 SNTAGT. CDR3 region: CASSRTGEGNEQFF.

The chain uses TRBV6-1 and TRBJ2-1; TCRdb gives TRBD1 as the D gene, but with no DNA this cannot be confirmed. The germline gives CDR1 MNHNS, CDR2 SASEGT. The CDR3 consists of 17 residues. CDR3 residues: CASSENQLGTLYNEQFF.

The rearrangement uses TRBV7-3 and TRBJ2-3; TCRdb's assignment of TRBD1 cannot be checked, as there is no DNA. CDR3 length: 15 residues. Germline lookup yields CDR1 SGHTA and CDR2 FQGTGA. CDR3 in amino acids: CASSLSGGGSDTQYF.

The gene calls are TRBV28 and TRBJ2-7; TCRdb proposes TRBD1, but this gene call is untestable without DNA. This CDR3 region has 16 residues. In germline, CDR1 is MDHEN, CDR2 SYDVKM. The CDR3 protein is CASSIDSTTFSYEQYF.

The genes are TRBV7-9 and TRBJ2-5; TCRdb gives TRBD2 as the D gene, but with no DNA this cannot be confirmed. Germline CDR1 and CDR2: SEHNR and FQNEAQ (reference sequence). The CDR3 consists of 16 residues. The CDR3 here is CASSSITSGPGETQYF.

The gene calls are TRBV7-6 and TRBJ2-5; the TCRdb D gene call, TRBD1, has no DNA to confirm it. CDR3 length: 15 amino acids. Germline CDR1 is SGHVS and CDR2 is FNYEAQ. CDR3 amino acids: CASSLGDRMGETQYF.

The CDR3 spells CSAGQGAGYTF. The V and J genes are TRBV20-1 and TRBJ1-2; lacking DNA, the TRBD1 call made by TCRdb goes unchecked. The CDR3 is made up of 11 amino acids. Germline-derived CDR1 and CDR2 are DFQATT and SNEGSKA (reference sequence).